The present T cell receptor (beta chain) was sequenced within a study of T cell responses to AZD1222 COVID-19 vaccine. Concerning this clone itself: The antigen remains unidentified.

The data were produced by immunoSEQ multiplex PCR, yet TCRdb's version contains in-frame clones alone and is incomplete. The sample lists 150,000 to 180,000 clones; over 85% were seen once. Study observations and caveats: Possibly, clonal diversity was underestimated; donors were largely white British and included more females. Two doses of AZD1222 preceded a rise in Spike-specific TCR breadth and depth.

Sequenced here: peripheral blood, sampled on day 0 of AZD1222 vaccination. The sequence derives from an adult in good health.

The CDR3 DNA follows: TGCAGCGTTGGTCCGGACAGCTACGAGCAGTACTTC. Its translation: CSVGPDSYEQYF. J is TRBJ2-7 and V is TRBV29-1; D perhaps matches TRBD1 (6 bases). This CDR3 has 12 amino acids. V was cut by 4 bases and J by 3 bases, with 10 bases left in between. Germline CDR1 reads SQVTM; CDR2 reads ANQGSEA.